One TCR beta chain is described in this entry. The antigen is not known. The sample originates from a study of T cell responses to AZD1222 COVID-19 vaccine. Trimming removed 4 bases at V and 3 bases at J, with 14 bases between. Germline CDR1 and CDR2: SGHRS and YFSETQ. The CDR3 has 14 amino acids. The data were produced by immunoSEQ multiplex PCR, yet TCRdb's version contains in-frame clones alone and is incomplete. The sample shows around 120,000 clones, approximately 90% of them seen only once. The study, taken as a whole, reports: Baseline testing showed seropositivity in only a handful of AZD1222 recipients.

This receptor was identified in an adult in good health. The material was peripheral blood, obtained on day 0 of MenACWY control vaccination. The chain couples TRBV5-1 to TRBJ2-7; a weak D match, TRBD2 (5 bases). DNA for the CDR3: TGCGCCAGCAGCGTCCGGGAAGACGACTACGAGCAGTACTTC. This codes for CASSVREDDYEQYF. The whole variable domain, remainder taken from reference TRBV5-1 and TRBJ2-7, is KAGVTQTPRYLIKTRGQQVTLSCSPISGHRSVSWYQQTPGQGLQFLFEYFSETQRNKGNFPGRFSGRQFSNSRSEMNVSTLELGDSALYLCASSVREDDYEQYFGPGTRLTVT.